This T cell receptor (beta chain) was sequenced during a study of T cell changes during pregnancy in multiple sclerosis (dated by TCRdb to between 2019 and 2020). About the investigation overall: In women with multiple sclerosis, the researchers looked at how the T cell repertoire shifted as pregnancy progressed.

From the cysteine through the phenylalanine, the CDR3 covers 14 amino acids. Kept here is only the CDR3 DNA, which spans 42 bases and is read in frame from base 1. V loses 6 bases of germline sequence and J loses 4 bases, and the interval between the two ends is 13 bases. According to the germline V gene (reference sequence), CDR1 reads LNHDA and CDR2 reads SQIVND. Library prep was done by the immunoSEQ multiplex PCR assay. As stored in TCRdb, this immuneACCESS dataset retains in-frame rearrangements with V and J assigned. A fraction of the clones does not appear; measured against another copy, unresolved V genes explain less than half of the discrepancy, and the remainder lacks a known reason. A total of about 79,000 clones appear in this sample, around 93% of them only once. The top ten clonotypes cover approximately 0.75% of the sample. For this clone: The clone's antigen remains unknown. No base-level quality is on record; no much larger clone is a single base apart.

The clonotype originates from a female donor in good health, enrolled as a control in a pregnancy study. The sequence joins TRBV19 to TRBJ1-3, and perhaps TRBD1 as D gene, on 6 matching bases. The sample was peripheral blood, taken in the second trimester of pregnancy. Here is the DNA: TGTGCCAGTAGGGAAACAGGGTGGGGAAACACCATATATTTT. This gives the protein CASRETGWGNTIYF.